The 11 T cell receptor beta chains presented below share a single source sample, sequenced in a study of OX40 agonist ivuxolimab in advanced cancers. Sequencing used immunoSEQ multiplex PCR; TCRdb keeps in-frame clones, though not all of them. The sample shows 45,000 to 65,000 clones, roughly 82% of them seen only once. The material sequenced was CD4+ or CD8+ T cells sorted from blood, taken in a trial of the OX40 agonist ivuxolimab. The receptors originated from an adult with an advanced solid tumor such as melanoma, head and neck, liver or kidney cancer.

The chain links TRBV5-1 to TRBJ1-2; D not resolved. The CDR3 has 14 residues. The V end lost 2 bases, the J end lost 2 bases, and 10 bases lay between the germline ends. Germline values: CDR1 SGHRS, CDR2 YFSETQ. CDR3 region: CASSFGGRNYGYTF. Written as DNA, the CDR3 is TGCGCCAGCAGCTTTGGAGGGAGGAACTATGGCTACACCTTC.

The genes are TRBV21-1 and TRBJ1-5; the table's D gene call, TRBD1, was not cross checked with the DNA. TRBV21-1 is a pseudogene segment. This CDR3 comprises 17 residues. CDR3 region: CASSFDGTGGGNQPQHF. In DNA form, the CDR3 reads TGTGCCAGCAGCTTCGACGGGACAGGCGGTGGCAATCAGCCCCAGCATTTT.

This clone was seen once. The V gene is TRBV4-1, the J gene TRBJ1-5, with 8 bases lining up with TRBD1. Trimming cost V 4 bases and J 1 base; bases outside gene matches: 0. Germline V gives CDR1 MGHRA, CDR2 YSYEKL. The CDR3 is made up of 14 amino acids. The CDR3 sequence is CASSRQGSNQPQHF. The CDR3 DNA reads as TGCGCCAGCAGCCGACAGGGGAGCAATCAGCCCCAGCATTTT.

This chain uses TRBV5-6 with TRBJ1-6, with no clear D. The ends were cut back, 2 bases at V and 6 bases at J, with 12 bases in the middle. CDR3 size: 15 residues. Germline V gene sequence: CDR1 SGHDT, CDR2 YYEEEE. The DNA of the CDR3 is TGTGCCAGCAGCTTCTGGGGAGGGCTTAATTCACCCCTCCACTTT. Protein: CASSFWGGLNSPLHF.

This chain connects TRBV19 to TRBJ1-4; D not resolved. The CDR3 consists of 15 residues. V was clipped by 1 base and J by 5 bases, with 11 bases between them. CDR1 and CDR2 (germline): LNHDA, SQIVND (reference sequence). The CDR3 DNA reads TGTGCCAGTAGTATAGGAGCGGTCCGAAATGAAAAACTGTTTTTT. Translation gives CASSIGAVRNEKLFF.

This rearrangement joins TRBV7-9 to TRBJ1-2; 7 bases map to TRBD1. The V segment lost 0 bases and the J segment 0 bases; nucleotides outside the gene matches: 7. CDR3 size: 17 residues. Germline V gives CDR1 SEHNR, CDR2 FQNEAQ (reference sequence). CDR3 coding DNA: TGTGCCAGCAGCTTAGCCCCGGGACAGCCCTCTAACTATGGCTACACCTTC. Its translation is CASSLAPGQPSNYGYTF.

This chain links TRBV7-2 with TRBJ2-7; a possible D gene is TRBD1 (6 bases). Trimming stripped 1 base from V and 7 bases from J, with 11 bases between. CDR3 length: 13 amino acids. Per the germline V gene, CDR1 is SGHTA and CDR2 is FQGNSA. In DNA, the CDR3 is TGTGCCAGCAGCTTAGATACCGACAGGGAGCAGTACTTC. Its translation: CASSLDTDREQYF.

This chain connects TRBV28 to TRBJ2-7; D is unresolved. The CDR3 consists of 14 residues. Trimming removed 4 bases at V and 1 base at J, with 11 bases between. Germline CDR1 and CDR2: MDHEN and SYDVKM. CDR3 sequence: CASSSGGNSYEQYF. CDR3 coding DNA: TGTGCCAGCAGTTCCGGTGGTAATTCCTACGAGCAGTACTTC.

This chain joins TRBV7-2 and TRBJ2-7; 11 nucleotides align to TRBD2. Germline CDR1 and CDR2: SGHTA and FQGNSA. This CDR3 comprises 15 residues. With V trimmed by 3 bases and J by 3 bases, 4 bases remained unmatched. CDR3 sequence reads: CASSFTGTSGYEQYF. In DNA form, the CDR3 reads TGTGCCAGCAGCTTTACCGGGACTAGCGGCTACGAGCAGTACTTC.

The chain combines TRBV7-3 with TRBJ2-3, with TRBD2 as a possible D gene (6 bases). The CDR3 has 17 residues. The V end was cut by 5 bases, the J end by 0 bases, with 18 bases between. The germline CDR1 and CDR2 sequences are SGHTA and FQGTGA. The CDR3 DNA follows: TGTGCCAGCAGCCCCCAGGGAGCGGGCCTTAGCACAGATACGCAGTATTTT. Amino acid sequence: CASSPQGAGLSTDTQYF.

The rearrangement joins TRBV6-1 to TRBJ1-1; 7 bases match TRBD1. The V gene end was trimmed by 7 bases and the J gene end by 4 bases; junction bases not matched to a gene: 6. CDR1 and CDR2 from the germline V gene are MNHNS and SASEGT. The CDR3 consists of 13 residues. CDR3 coding DNA: TGTGCCAGCATCCCGACAGGGCCCACTGAAGCTTTCTTT. This encodes CASIPTGPTEAFF.